Listed below are T cell receptor beta chains from one sample, sequenced in a study of beta chain features in type 1 diabetes. Generated by immunoSEQ multiplex PCR, the TCRdb table keeps only in-frame clones and is missing some. Among fewer than 250,000 clones listed, 14% were seen once. Sequencing input: naive CD4+ T cells from blood. The source is a woman in her thirties or forties in good health. The CDR3 runs from the conserved cysteine through the conserved F or W. The order of the fields is clone size, J gene, V gene, D gene, CDR3 protein, CDR3 DNA. D genes are given only for firm matches. Expanded clones are given a class, and other clones once, few, many or no size at all.

clone size: .; J gene: TRBJ2-3; V gene: TRBV10-3; D gene: TRBD2; CDR3 protein: CAIRGTSTNSTDTQYF; CDR3 DNA: TGTGCCATCAGGGGGACTAGCACCAACTCCACAGATACGCAGTATTTT
clone size: .; J gene: TRBJ2-7; V gene: TRBV7-9; D gene: .; CDR3 protein: CASSLQSRDKYF; CDR3 DNA: TGTGCCAGCAGCTTACAATCCAGGGATAAGTACTTC
clone size: .; J gene: TRBJ1-3; V gene: TRBV6-5; D gene: .; CDR3 protein: CASSYAGTSSGNTIYF; CDR3 DNA: TGTGCCAGCAGTTACGCCGGGACATCCTCTGGAAACACCATATATTTT
clone size: .; J gene: TRBJ1-2; V gene: TRBV6-6; D gene: .; CDR3 protein: CASSLRPQRNYGYTF; CDR3 DNA: TGTGCCAGCAGTCTCAGGCCTCAGAGAAACTATGGCTACACCTTC
clone size: .; J gene: TRBJ1-1; V gene: TRBV18; D gene: .; CDR3 protein: CASSPSPGRGNTEAFF; CDR3 DNA: TGTGCCAGCTCACCCTCACCTGGGAGGGGGAACACTGAAGCTTTCTTT
clone size: .; J gene: TRBJ2-1; V gene: TRBV11-2; D gene: TRBD2; CDR3 protein: CASSFGLAGGDEQFF; CDR3 DNA: TGTGCCAGCAGCTTCGGACTAGCGGGGGGGGATGAGCAGTTCTTC
clone size: .; J gene: TRBJ2-1; V gene: TRBV7-2; D gene: .; CDR3 protein: CASSAPRGGGDREQFF; CDR3 DNA: TGTGCCAGCAGCGCCCCTCGTGGCGGGGGGGACAGGGAGCAGTTCTTC
clone size: few; J gene: TRBJ2-2; V gene: TRBV18; D gene: .; CDR3 protein: CASSPRLTADTGELFF; CDR3 DNA: TGTGCCAGCTCACCCCGACTCACGGCAGACACCGGGGAGCTGTTTTTT
clone size: .; J gene: TRBJ2-7; V gene: TRBV7-9; D gene: TRBD1; CDR3 protein: CASSPGQGAYEQYF; CDR3 DNA: TGTGCCAGCAGCCCGGGACAGGGAGCCTACGAGCAGTACTTC
clone size: .; J gene: TRBJ2-3; V gene: TRBV7-6; D gene: TRBD2; CDR3 protein: CASSLIRLAGRTDTQYF; CDR3 DNA: TGTGCCAGCAGCTTGATAAGACTAGCGGGGCGCACAGATACGCAGTATTTT
clone size: .; J gene: TRBJ1-1; V gene: TRBV4-3; D gene: TRBD1; CDR3 protein: CASSQDLGTGVRMRNTEAFF; CDR3 DNA: TGCGCCAGCAGCCAAGATTTAGGGACAGGGGTGAGAATGAGAAACACTGAAGCTTTCTTT
clone size: few; J gene: TRBJ2-1; V gene: TRBV4-3; D gene: TRBD1; CDR3 protein: CASSQDPLGTGGHNEQFF; CDR3 DNA: TGCGCCAGCAGCCAAGACCCACTAGGGACAGGGGGCCACAATGAGCAGTTCTTC
clone size: .; J gene: TRBJ2-3; V gene: TRBV9; D gene: .; CDR3 protein: CASSPGSTDTQYF; CDR3 DNA: TGTGCCAGCAGCCCGGGGTCCACAGATACGCAGTATTTT
clone size: few; J gene: TRBJ2-7; V gene: TRBV4-1; D gene: .; CDR3 protein: CASSQEGLDSLSYEQYF; CDR3 DNA: TGCGCCAGCAGCCAAGAGGGTCTTGACAGTCTCTCCTACGAGCAGTACTTC
clone size: .; J gene: TRBJ1-5; V gene: TRBV7-2; D gene: TRBD1; CDR3 protein: CASSLQQGGYQPQHF; CDR3 DNA: TGTGCCAGCAGCTTACAACAGGGGGGATATCAGCCCCAGCATTTT
clone size: .; J gene: TRBJ1-2; V gene: TRBV7-2; D gene: .; CDR3 protein: CASSLEIGAHGYTF; CDR3 DNA: TGTGCCAGCAGCTTAGAGATTGGGGCACATGGCTACACCTTC
clone size: few; J gene: TRBJ1-5; V gene: TRBV19; D gene: TRBD1; CDR3 protein: CASSVPWTGAGQPQHF; CDR3 DNA: TGTGCCAGTAGTGTCCCTTGGACAGGGGCTGGTCAGCCCCAGCATTTT
clone size: few; J gene: TRBJ2-7; V gene: TRBV9; D gene: TRBD1; CDR3 protein: CASSVETGSSYEQYF; CDR3 DNA: TGTGCCAGCAGCGTAGAGACAGGGAGCTCCTACGAGCAGTACTTC
clone size: .; J gene: TRBJ2-7; V gene: TRBV11-2; D gene: TRBD2; CDR3 protein: CASSLAGGGSRTYEQYF; CDR3 DNA: TGTGCCAGCAGCTTAGCTGGCGGGGGGTCCCGAACCTACGAGCAGTACTTC
clone size: many; J gene: TRBJ2-6; V gene: TRBV29-1; D gene: .; CDR3 protein: CSVAGEPSGANVLTF; CDR3 DNA: TGCAGCGTGGCAGGGGAGCCCTCTGGGGCCAACGTCCTGACTTTC
clone size: .; J gene: TRBJ1-3; V gene: TRBV28; D gene: .; CDR3 protein: CASSPQTLTGNTIYF; CDR3 DNA: TGTGCCAGCAGTCCGCAGACTCTCACTGGAAACACCATATATTTT
clone size: .; J gene: TRBJ2-7; V gene: TRBV9; D gene: .; CDR3 protein: CASSGQGRDKEQYF; CDR3 DNA: TGTGCCAGCAGCGGACAGGGGAGGGATAAGGAGCAGTACTTC